This TCR beta chain was observed in a study of read filtering for tumor transcriptome and immune sequencing. This clonotype was counted at least ten times. What it recognizes is unknown. CDR1 and CDR2 from the germline V gene are SEHNR and FQNEAQ (reference sequence). The CDR3 is made up of 14 amino acids. V dropped 6 bases and J dropped 2 bases, with 13 bases sitting between them. From about 400 ng of RNA, a library with molecular barcoded alpha/delta and beta/gamma adaptors was made. TCRdb reprocessed the reads with MiXCR, giving one entry per CDR3 protein. The table records roughly 59,000 distinct CDR3 sequences, about 19% of them present only once. The study's findings and limits: Correlation between methods rose after single-read clonotypes were removed.

The chain uses TRBV7-9 and TRBJ2-5; TRBD2 is a possible D gene (6 bases). The source material was a population of CD138-negative cells sorted from bone marrow. The receptor was derived from a donor at least 40 years old with multiple myeloma. The CDR3 DNA is TGTGCCAGCAGTCGGACTGGAGGGCAAGAGACCCAGTACTTC. Residues: CASSRTGGQETQYF.